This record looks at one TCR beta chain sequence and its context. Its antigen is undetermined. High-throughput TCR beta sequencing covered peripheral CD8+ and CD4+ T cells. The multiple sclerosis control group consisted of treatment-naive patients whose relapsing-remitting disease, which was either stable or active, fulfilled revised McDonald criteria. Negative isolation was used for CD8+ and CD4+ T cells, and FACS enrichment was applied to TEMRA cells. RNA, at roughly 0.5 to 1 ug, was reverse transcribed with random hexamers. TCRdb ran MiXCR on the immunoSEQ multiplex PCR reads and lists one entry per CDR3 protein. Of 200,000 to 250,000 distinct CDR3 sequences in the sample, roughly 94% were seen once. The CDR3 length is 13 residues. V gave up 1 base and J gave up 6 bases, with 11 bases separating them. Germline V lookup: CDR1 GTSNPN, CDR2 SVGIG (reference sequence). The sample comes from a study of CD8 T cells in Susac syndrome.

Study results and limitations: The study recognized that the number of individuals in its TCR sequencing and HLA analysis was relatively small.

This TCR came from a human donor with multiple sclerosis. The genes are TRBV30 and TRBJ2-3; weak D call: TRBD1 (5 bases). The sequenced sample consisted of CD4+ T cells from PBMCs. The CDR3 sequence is CAWSAYQGDTQYF. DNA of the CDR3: TGTGCCTGGAGTGCTTACCAGGGTGATACGCAGTATTTT.